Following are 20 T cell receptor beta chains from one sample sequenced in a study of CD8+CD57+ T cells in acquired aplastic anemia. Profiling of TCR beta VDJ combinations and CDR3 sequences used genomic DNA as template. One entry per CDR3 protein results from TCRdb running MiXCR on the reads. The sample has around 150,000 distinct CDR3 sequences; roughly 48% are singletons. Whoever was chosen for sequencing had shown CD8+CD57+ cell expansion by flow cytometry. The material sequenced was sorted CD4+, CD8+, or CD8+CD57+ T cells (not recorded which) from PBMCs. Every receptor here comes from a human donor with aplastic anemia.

The CDR3 nucleotides are TGTGCCAGCAGCTTAAGACAGGGGGCAGATACGCAGTATTTT. This encodes CASSLRQGADTQYF. The V and J genes are TRBV5-4 and TRBJ2-3, with TRBD1 matching 9 bases. The CDR3 spans 14 residues. CDR1 SGHNT and CDR2 YYREEE come from the germline V gene (reference sequence). V trimming: 2 bases; J trimming: 4 bases; junction bases outside the gene matches: 2.

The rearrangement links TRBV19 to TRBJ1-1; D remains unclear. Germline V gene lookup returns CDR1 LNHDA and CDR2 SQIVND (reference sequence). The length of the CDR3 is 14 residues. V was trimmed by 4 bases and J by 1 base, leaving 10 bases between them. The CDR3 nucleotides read TGTGCCAGTAGTAAAGGACGACCGAACACTGAAGCTTTCTTT. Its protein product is CASSKGRPNTEAFF.

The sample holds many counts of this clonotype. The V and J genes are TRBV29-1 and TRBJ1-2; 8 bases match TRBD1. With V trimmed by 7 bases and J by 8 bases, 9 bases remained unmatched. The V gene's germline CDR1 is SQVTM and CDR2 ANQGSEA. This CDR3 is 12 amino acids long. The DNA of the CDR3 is TGCAGCGCTCAGCCCACAGGGGGAGGCTACACCTTC. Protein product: CSAQPTGGGYTF.

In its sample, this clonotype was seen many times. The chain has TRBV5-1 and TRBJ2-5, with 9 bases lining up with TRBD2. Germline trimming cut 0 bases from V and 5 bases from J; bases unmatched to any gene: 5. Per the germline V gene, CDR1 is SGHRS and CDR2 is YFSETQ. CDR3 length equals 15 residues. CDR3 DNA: TGCGCCAGCAGCTTGGTAGCGGGAGAGCTTGAGACCCAGTACTTC. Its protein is CASSLVAGELETQYF.

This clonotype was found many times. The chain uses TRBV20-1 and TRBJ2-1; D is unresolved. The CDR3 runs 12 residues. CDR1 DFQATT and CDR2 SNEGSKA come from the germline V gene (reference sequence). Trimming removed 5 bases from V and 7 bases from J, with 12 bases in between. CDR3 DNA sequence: TGCAGTGCTCCCAGACTGGGGAATGAGCAGTTCTTC. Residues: CSAPRLGNEQFF.

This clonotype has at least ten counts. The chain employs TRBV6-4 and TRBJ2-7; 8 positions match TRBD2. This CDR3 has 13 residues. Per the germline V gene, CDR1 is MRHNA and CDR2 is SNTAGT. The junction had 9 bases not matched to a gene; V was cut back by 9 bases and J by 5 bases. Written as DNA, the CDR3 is TGTGCCAGTAGCGGGACGGAGAGACACGAGCAGTACTTC. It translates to CASSGTERHEQYF.

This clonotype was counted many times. The CDR3 here is CASSRTGGLSPLHF. Written as DNA, the CDR3 is TGTGCCAGCAGCCGGACAGGGGGCTTGTCACCCCTCCACTTT. The chain is built from TRBV5-6 and TRBJ1-6, with 11 bases aligning to TRBD1. CDR1 is SGHDT and CDR2 is YYEEEE in the germline V gene. Trimming removed 4 bases from V and 10 bases from J; junction bases left unmatched: 4. This CDR3 spans 14 amino acids.

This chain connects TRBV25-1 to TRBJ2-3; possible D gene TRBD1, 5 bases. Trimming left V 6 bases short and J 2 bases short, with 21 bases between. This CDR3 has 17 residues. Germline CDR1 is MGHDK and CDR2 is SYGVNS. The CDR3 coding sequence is TGTGCCAGCAGAGCCGCTCCCGGAGTAGGACACACAGATACGCAGTATTTT. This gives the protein CASRAAPGVGHTDTQYF.

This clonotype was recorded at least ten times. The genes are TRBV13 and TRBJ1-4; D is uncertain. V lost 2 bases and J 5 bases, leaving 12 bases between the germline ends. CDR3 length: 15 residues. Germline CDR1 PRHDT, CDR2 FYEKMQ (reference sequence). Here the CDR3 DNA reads TGTGCCAGCAGCTTAAGACGGAACCAAAATGAAAAACTGTTTTTT. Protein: CASSLRRNQNEKLFF.

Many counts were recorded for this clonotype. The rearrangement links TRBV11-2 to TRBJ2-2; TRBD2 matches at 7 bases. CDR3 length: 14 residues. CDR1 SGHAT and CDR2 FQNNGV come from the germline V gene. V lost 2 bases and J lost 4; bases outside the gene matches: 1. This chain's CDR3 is CASSLRTSTGELFF. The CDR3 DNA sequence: TGTGCCAGCAGCTTAAGGACTAGCACCGGGGAGCTGTTTTTT.

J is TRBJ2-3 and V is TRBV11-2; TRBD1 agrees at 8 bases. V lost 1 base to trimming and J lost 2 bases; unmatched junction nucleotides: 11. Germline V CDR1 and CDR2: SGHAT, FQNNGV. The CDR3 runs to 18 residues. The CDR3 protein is CASSLVAGGWGATDTQYF. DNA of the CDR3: TGTGCCAGCAGCTTAGTGGCAGGGGGCTGGGGGGCCACAGATACGCAGTATTTT.

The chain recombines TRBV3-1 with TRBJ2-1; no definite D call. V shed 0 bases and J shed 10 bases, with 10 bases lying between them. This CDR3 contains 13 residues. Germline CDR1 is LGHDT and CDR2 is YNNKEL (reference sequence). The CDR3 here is CASSQDSLFEQFF. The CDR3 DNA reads TGTGCCAGCAGCCAAGATAGCCTGTTCGAGCAGTTCTTC.

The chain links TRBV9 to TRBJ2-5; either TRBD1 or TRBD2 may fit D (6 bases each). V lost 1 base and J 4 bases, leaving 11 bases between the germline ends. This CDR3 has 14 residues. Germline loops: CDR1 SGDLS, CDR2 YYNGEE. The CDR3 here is CASSVWGAGETQYF. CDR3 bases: TGTGCCAGCAGCGTATGGGGGGCCGGAGAGACCCAGTACTTC.

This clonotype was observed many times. The CDR3 bases are TGCGCCAGCAGCTTGGGTGGGTACACAGATACGCAGTATTTT. It is translated as CASSLGGYTDTQYF. The V call is TRBV5-1, the J call TRBJ2-3; no firm D call. The V gene lost 0 bases and the J gene lost 2 bases, with 7 bases spanning the gap. This CDR3 is 14 amino acids long. Germline V gene sequence: CDR1 SGHRS, CDR2 YFSETQ.

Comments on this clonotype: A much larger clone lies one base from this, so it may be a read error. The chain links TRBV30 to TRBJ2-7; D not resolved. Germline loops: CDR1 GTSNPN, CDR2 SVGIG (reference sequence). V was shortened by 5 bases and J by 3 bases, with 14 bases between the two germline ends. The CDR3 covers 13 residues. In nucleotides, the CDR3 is TGTGCCTGGGGTACAGAACGTCTCTACGAGCAGTACTTC. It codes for CAWGTERLYEQYF.

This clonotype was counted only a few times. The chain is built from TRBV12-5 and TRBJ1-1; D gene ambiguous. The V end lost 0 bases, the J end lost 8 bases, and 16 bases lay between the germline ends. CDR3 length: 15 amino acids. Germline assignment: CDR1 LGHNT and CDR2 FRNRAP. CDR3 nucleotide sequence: TGTGCTAGTGGTTTGGTACGTCTACAGAGATTGGAAGCTTTCTTT. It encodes CASGLVRLQRLEAFF.

The DNA for the CDR3 is TGTGCCAGCAGCTTAGATCGGGTAGCGGGGACCGAGCAGTACTTC. It specifies CASSLDRVAGTEQYF. This sequence joins TRBV11-2 and TRBJ2-7; 8 nucleotides match TRBD2. In germline, CDR1 is SGHAT, CDR2 FQNNGV. This CDR3 spans 15 amino acids. V dropped 0 bases and J dropped 6; count of bases not matched to a gene: 7.

The CDR3 protein is CSPTGGSGGSYNEQFF. The CDR3, as DNA: TGCAGTCCTACAGGGGGTAGCGGGGGCTCCTACAATGAGCAGTTCTTC. The V and J genes are TRBV20-1 and TRBJ2-1; D may be TRBD2 (9 bases). There are 16 residues in the CDR3. The V end was cut by 8 bases, the J end by 0 bases, with 20 bases between. Germline CDR1 and CDR2: DFQATT and SNEGSKA (reference sequence).

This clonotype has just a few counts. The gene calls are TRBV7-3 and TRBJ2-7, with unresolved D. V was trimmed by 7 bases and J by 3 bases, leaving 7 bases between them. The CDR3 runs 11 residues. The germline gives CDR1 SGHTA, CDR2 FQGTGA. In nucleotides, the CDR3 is TGTGCCAGCACCACGTACTACGAGCAGTACTTC. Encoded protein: CASTTYYEQYF.

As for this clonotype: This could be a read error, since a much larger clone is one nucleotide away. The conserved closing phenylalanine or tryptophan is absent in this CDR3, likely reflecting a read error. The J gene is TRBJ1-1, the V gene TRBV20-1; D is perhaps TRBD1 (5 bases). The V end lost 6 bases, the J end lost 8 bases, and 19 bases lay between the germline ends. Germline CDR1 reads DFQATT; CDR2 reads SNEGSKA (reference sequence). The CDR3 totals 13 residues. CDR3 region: CSAEGTAVEEAFL. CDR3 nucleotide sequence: TGCAGTGCGGAAGGGACCGCTGTAGAGGAAGCTTTCCTT.